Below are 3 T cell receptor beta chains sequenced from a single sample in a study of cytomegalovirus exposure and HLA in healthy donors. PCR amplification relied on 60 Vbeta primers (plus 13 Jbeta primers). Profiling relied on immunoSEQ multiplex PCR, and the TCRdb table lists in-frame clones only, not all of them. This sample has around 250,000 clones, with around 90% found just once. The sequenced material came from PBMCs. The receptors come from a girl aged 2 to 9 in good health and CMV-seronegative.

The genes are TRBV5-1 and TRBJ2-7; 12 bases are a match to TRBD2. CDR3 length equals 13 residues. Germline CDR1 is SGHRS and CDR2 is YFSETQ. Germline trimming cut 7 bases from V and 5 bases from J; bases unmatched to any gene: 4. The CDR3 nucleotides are TGCGCCAGCGCCCGACTAGCGGGAGACGAGCAGTACTTC. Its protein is CASARLAGDEQYF. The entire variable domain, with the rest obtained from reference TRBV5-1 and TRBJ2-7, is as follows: KAGVTQTPRYLIKTRGQQVTLSCSPISGHRSVSWYQQTPGQGLQFLFEYFSETQRNKGNFPGRFSGRQFSNSRSEMNVSTLELGDSALYLCASARLAGDEQYFGPGTRLTVT.

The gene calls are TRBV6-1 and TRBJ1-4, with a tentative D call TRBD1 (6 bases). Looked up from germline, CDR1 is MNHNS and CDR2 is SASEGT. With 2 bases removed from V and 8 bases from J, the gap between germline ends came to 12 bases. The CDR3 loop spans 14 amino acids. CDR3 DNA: TGTGCCAGCAGTGAAAGGGGGTTAGAGGAAAAACTGTTTTTT. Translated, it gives CASSERGLEEKLFF.

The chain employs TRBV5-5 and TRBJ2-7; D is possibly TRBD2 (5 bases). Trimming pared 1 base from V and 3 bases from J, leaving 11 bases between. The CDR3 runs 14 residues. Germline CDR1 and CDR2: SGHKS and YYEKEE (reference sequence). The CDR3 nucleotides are TGTGCCAGCAGCTTGTACGGGGTAAGCTACGAGCAGTACTTC. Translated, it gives CASSLYGVSYEQYF.